This TCR beta chain is from a study of somatic mutations in cytotoxic T cells in rheumatoid arthritis. Whole-study results and caveats: CD8+ T-cell clonality did not differ significantly between rheumatoid arthritis patients and age-matched healthy controls.

Concerning this clone: Its antigen remains unidentified.

Female donors made up about three fifths of the healthy controls, blood donors whose median age was 56 years (range about 21-75). TCRdb's copy holds only in-frame clones and misses some; the assay was immunoSEQ multiplex PCR. Counted here are almost 20,000 clones, around 85% occurring once; the ten biggest clones make up around 14%. This clonotype was obtained from a man aged 40-49 years in good health. The sequencing input was CD8+ T cells sorted from blood.

In nucleotides, the CDR3 is TGTGCCAGCAGTTTAAAAGTATTGGGTCGTGAGCAGTTCTTC. This sequence encodes CASSLKVLGREQFF. V gene TRBV28 combines with J gene TRBJ2-1; unclear D gene. The CDR3 is 14 residues long. V shed 2 bases and J shed 9 bases, with 14 bases lying between them. Germline CDR1 reads MDHEN; CDR2 reads SYDVKM.